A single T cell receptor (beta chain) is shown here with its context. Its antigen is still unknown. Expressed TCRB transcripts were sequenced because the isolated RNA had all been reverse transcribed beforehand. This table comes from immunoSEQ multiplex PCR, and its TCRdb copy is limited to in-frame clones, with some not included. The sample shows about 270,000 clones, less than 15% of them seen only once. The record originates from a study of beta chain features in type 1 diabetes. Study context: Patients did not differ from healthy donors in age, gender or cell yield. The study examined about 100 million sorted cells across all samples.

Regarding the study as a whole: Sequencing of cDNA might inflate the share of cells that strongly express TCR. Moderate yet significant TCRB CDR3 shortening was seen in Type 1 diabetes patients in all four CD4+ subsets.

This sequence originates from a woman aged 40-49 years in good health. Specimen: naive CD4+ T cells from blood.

This chain's CDR3 is CASSYWRGWYNEQFF. DNA for the CDR3: TGTGCCAGCAGTTACTGGCGGGGTTGGTACAATGAGCAGTTCTTC. The chain couples TRBV6-5 to TRBJ2-1, with TRBD2 as a possible D gene (6 bases). Germline V gene lookup returns CDR1 MNHEY and CDR2 SVGAGI. Trimming removed 1 base from V and 4 bases from J, with 11 bases in between. The CDR3 contains 15 residues.